The clone carrying this T cell receptor beta chain was seen many times. The antigen remains unidentified. V was pared by 2 bases and J by 5 bases, with 6 bases of the junction left unmatched. In germline, CDR1 is ENHRY, CDR2 SYGVKD. The CDR3 is 15 amino acids. Time point specified: pre-sensitization, week 0. Noted treatment: therapeutic diphenylcyclopropenone sensitization with weekly scalp DPC. This sample stems from a study of human T cells and chemical hapten exposure. One entry per CDR3 protein, called by TCRdb with MiXCR from the RACE reads. This table holds about 290,000 distinct CDR3 sequences, approximately 8% found once. Study-wide points: The immune response of these alopecia patients might not match healthy individuals'.

The receptor's source is a man between 18 and 29 years old with alopecia areata. Some clones in this sample may be carry-over from other donors' samples. The chain carries TRBV10-3 and TRBJ2-5; TRBD1 matches 9 bases. The source material was whole blood, sampled in connection with sensitization to the hapten diphenylcyclopropenone (DPC). CDR3 sequence (DNA): TGTGCCATCAGTGAGCGGACAGGGGCTTTGGAGACCCAGTACTTC. Translated: CAISERTGALETQYF.